The clone carrying this TCR beta chain was detected only once. The data are from a study of cytomegalovirus exposure and HLA in healthy donors. The CDR3 is 15 amino acids. The germline V gene encodes CDR1 MDHEN and CDR2 SYDVKM. V shed 5 bases, J shed 2 bases, and the junction held 6 bases outside the gene matches. This PCR relied on a set of 60 Vbeta primers and 13 Jbeta primers. The assay was immunoSEQ multiplex PCR, and TCRdb's table has in-frame clones only and misses some. The repertoire holds about 120,000 clones, around 65% seen once, with 1.5% in the top ten. The chain employs TRBV28 and TRBJ2-7, with 10 bases aligning to TRBD2. The sample comprised PBMCs. The source of this sequence is a man younger than 35 in good health and CMV-seronegative. The CDR3 DNA follows: TGTGCCAGCAGTCCCCAAAGCGGGAGGGCCTACGAGCAGTACTTC. Translated, it gives CASSPQSGRAYEQYF.